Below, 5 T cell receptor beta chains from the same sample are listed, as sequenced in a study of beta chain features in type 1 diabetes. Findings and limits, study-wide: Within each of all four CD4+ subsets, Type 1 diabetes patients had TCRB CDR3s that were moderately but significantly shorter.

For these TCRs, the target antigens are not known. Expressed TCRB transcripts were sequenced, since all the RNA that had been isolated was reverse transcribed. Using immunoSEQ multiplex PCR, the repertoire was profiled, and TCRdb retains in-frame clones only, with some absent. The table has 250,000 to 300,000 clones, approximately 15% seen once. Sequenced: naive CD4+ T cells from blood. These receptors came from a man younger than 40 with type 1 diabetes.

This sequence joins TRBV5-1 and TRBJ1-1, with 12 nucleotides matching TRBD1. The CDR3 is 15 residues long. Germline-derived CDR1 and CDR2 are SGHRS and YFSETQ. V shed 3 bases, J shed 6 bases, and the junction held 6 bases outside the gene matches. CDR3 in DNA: TGCGCCAGCAGCTCCTCCGGGACAGGGGGCTCTGAAGCTTTCTTT. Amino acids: CASSSSGTGGSEAFF.

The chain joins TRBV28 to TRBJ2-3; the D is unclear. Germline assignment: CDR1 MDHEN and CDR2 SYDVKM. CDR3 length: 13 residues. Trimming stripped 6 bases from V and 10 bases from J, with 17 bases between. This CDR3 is CASRPLGPLAQYF. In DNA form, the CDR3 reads TGTGCCAGCAGACCCCTCGGTCCCCTCGCGCAGTATTTT.

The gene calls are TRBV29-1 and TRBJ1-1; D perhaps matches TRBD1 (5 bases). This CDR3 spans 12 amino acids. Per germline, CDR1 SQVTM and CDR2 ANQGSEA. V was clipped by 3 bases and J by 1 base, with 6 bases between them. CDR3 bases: TGCAGCGTTGACAGGGCGAACACTGAAGCTTTCTTT. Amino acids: CSVDRANTEAFF.

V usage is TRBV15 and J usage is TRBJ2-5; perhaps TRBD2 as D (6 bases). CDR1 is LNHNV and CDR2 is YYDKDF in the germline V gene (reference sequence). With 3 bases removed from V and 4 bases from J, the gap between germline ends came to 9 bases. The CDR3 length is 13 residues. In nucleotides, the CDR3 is TGTGCCACCAGCAGCTCAGCGGGAGAGACCCAGTACTTC. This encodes CATSSSAGETQYF.

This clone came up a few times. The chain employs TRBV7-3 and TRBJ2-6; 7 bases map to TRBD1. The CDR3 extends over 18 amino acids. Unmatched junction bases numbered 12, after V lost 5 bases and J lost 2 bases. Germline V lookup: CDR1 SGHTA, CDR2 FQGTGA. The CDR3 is CASSPASITGAGANVLTF. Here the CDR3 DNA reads TGTGCCAGCAGCCCAGCCTCAATAACAGGGGCTGGGGCCAACGTCCTGACTTTC.